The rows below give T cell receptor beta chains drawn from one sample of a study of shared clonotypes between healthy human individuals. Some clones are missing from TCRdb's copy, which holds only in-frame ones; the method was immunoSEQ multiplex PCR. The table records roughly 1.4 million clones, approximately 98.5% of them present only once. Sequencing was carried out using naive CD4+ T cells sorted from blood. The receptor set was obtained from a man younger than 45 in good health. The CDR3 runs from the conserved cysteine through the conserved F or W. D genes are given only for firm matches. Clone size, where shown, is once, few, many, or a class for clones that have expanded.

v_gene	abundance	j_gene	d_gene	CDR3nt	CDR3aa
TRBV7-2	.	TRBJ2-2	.	TGTGCCAGCAGCTTAGACGGTAACACCGGGGAGCTGTTTTTT	CASSLDGNTGELFF
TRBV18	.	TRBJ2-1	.	TGTGCCAGCTCACCAATCCCCCGGGAACATGAGCAGTTCTTC	CASSPIPREHEQFF
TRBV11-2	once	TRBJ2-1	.	TGTGCCAGCAGCTTAGATTTATCGAACTCCTACAATGAGCAGTTCTTC	CASSLDLSNSYNEQFF
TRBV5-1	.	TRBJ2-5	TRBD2	TGCGCCAGCAGCAAATCTAGCGGGATGCGGTTGGAGACCCAGTACTTC	CASSKSSGMRLETQYF
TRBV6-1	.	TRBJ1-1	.	TGTGCCAGCAAATCCACCAGGAACACTGAAGCTTTCTTT	CASKSTRNTEAFF
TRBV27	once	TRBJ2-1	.	TGTGCCAGCAGTTCCGATCGGGCGTACGAGGGCGATGAGCAGTTCTTC	CASSSDRAYEGDEQFF
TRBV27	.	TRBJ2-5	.	TGTGCCAGCAGTTTGTTGGGGGAGACCCAGTACTTC	CASSLLGETQYF
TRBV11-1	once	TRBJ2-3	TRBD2	TGTGCCAGCAGCCGACTAGCGGGGTCTAGCACAGATACGCAGTATTTT	CASSRLAGSSTDTQYF
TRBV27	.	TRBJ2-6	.	TGTGCCAGCAGTTCCAAAGTGAACTCTGGGGCCAACGTCCTGACTTTC	CASSSKVNSGANVLTF
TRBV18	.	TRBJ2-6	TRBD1	TGTGCCAGCTCGCCGGGACAGATGGGTTCCTCTGGGGCCAACGTCCTGACTTTC	CASSPGQMGSSGANVLTF
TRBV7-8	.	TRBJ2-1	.	TGTGCCAGCAGCTCCGAAAGGGAGCAGTTCTTC	CASSSEREQFF
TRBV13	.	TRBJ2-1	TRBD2	TGTGCCAGCGGCGGGACTAGCAACAATGAGCAGTTCTTC	CASGGTSNNEQFF
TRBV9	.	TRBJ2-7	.	TGTGCCAGCAGCGTGCGGGACGGTCCCTACGAGCAGTACTTC	CASSVRDGPYEQYF
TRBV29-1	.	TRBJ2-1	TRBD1	TGCAGCGTTGCCAACAGGGGGGTCTACAATGAGCAGTTCTTC	CSVANRGVYNEQFF
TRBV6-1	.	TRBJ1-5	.	TGTGCCAGCTCAGGGGGCAATCAGCCCCAGCATTTT	CASSGGNQPQHF
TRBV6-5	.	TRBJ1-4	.	TGTGCCAGCAGTTACTCCGGGGAAGGATATGAAAAACTGTTTTTT	CASSYSGEGYEKLFF
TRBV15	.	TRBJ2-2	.	TGTGCCACCGGCCCCCGCACAAACACCGGGGAGCTGTTTTTT	CATGPRTNTGELFF
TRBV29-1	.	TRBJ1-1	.	TGCAGCGTTGTTGTGGGGACGGACACTGAAGCTTTCTTT	CSVVVGTDTEAFF
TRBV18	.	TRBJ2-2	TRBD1	TGTGCCAGCTCACAATTGACAGGGGCGAACACCGGGGAGCTGTTTTTT	CASSQLTGANTGELFF
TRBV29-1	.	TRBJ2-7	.	TGCAGCGTTCGCAAGGGCTACGAGCAGTACTTC	CSVRKGYEQYF
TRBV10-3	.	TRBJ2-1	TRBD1	TGTGCCATCAAGCAAGGGGGACAGCCCGCCTCCTACAATGAGCAGTTCTTC	CAIKQGGQPASYNEQFF
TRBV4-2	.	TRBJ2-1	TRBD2	TGTGCCAGCAGCCAAGGGACTAGCGACTACAATGAGCAGTTCTTC	CASSQGTSDYNEQFF
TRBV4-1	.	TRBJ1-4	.	TGCGCCAGCAGCCAAGTAGGGGCGCTGGAAAAACTGTTTTTT	CASSQVGALEKLFF
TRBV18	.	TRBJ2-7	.	TGTGCCAGCTCACGTGCCCCAATAATGGGGGTCTACGAGCAGTACTTC	CASSRAPIMGVYEQYF
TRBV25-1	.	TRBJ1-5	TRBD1	TGTGCCAGCAGTGTCCTCAGGGGGAGCAATCAGCCCCAGCATTTT	CASSVLRGSNQPQHF
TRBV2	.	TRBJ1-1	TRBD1	TGTGCCAGCAGTGAAGAATGGGACAGGGTACCTGAAGCTTTCTTT	CASSEEWDRVPEAFF
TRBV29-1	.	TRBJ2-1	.	TGCAGCGTGTATCAGGGACATGAGCAGTTCTTC	CSVYQGHEQFF
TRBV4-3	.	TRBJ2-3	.	TGCGCCAGCAGCCAGCACACTCGGGGCACAGATACGCAGTATTTT	CASSQHTRGTDTQYF